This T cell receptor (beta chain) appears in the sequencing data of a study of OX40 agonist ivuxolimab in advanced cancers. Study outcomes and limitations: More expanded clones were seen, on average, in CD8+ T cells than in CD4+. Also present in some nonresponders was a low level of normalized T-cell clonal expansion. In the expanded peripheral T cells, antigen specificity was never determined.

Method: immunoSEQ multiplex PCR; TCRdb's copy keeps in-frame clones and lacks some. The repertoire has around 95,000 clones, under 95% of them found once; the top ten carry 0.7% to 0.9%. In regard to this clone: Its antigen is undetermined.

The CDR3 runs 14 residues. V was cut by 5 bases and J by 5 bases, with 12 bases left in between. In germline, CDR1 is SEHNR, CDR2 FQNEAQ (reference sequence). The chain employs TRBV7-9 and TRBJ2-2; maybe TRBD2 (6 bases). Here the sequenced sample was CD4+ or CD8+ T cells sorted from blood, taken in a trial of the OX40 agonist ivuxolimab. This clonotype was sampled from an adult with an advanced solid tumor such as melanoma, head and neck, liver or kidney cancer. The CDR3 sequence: CASSRGLPTGELFF. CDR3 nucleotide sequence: TGTGCCAGCAGCAGGGGACTCCCAACCGGGGAGCTGTTTTTT.